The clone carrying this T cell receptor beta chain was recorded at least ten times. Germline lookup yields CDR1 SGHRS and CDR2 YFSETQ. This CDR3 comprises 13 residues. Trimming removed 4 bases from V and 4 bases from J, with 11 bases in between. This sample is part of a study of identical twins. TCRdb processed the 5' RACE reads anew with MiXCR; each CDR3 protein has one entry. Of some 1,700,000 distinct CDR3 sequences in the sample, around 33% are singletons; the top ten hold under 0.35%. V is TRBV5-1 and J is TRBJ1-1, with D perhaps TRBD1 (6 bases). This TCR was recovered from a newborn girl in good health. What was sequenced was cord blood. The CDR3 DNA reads TGCGCCAGCAGCCTGACAGGTACCACTGAAGCTTTCTTT. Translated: CASSLTGTTEAFF.